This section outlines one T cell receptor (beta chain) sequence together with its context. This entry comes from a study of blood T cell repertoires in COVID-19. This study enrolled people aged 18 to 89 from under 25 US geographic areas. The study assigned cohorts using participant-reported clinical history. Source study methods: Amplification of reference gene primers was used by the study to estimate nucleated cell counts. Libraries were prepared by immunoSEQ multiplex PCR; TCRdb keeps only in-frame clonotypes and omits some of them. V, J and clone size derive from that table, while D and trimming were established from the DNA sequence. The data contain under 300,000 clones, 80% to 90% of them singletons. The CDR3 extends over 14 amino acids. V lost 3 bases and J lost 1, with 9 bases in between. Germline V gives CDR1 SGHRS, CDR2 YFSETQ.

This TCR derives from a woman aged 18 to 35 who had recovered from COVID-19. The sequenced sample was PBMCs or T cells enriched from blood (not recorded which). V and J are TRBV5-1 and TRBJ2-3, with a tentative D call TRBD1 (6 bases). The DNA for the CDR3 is TGCGCCAGCAGCTGGGGGCCTGGCACAGATACGCAGTATTTT. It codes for CASSWGPGTDTQYF. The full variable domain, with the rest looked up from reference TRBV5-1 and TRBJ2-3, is KAGVTQTPRYLIKTRGQQVTLSCSPISGHRSVSWYQQTPGQGLQFLFEYFSETQRNKGNFPGRFSGRQFSNSRSEMNVSTLELGDSALYLCASSWGPGTDTQYFGPGTRLTVL.